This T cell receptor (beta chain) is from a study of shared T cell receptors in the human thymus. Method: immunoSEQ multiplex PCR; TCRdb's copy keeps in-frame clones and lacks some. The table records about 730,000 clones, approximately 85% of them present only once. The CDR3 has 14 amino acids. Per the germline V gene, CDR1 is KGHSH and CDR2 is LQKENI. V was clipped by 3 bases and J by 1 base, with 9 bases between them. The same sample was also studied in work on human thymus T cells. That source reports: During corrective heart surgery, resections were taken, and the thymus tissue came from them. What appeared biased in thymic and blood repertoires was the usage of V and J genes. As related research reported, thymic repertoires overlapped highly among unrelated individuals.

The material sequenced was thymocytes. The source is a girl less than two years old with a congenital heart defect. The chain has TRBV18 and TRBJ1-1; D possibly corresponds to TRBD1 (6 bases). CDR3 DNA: TGTGCCAGCTCACCCGGGGGGCAGAACACTGAAGCTTTCTTT. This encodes CASSPGGQNTEAFF. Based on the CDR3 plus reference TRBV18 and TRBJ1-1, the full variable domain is NAGVMQNPRHLVRRRGQEARLRCSPMKGHSHVYWYRQLPEEGLKFMVYLQKENIIDESGMPKERFSAEFPKEGPSILRIQQVVRGDSAAYFCASSPGGQNTEAFFGQGTRLTVV.